One T cell receptor (beta chain) is described in this entry. Germline V gene sequence: CDR1 LNHDA, CDR2 SQIVND (reference sequence). This CDR3 comprises 14 residues. V shed 7 bases and J 8 bases; nucleotides not matched to a gene: 11. This sample is drawn from a study of blood T cell repertoires in COVID-19. Study context: Material from acute and convalescent COVID-19 was sourced from the United States, Italy and Spain. T cells, B-cell-depleted T cells, or PBMCs supplied cDNA or gDNA.

Original analysis: Reference gene primer amplification gave estimated nucleated cell counts. Sequencing was performed with immunoSEQ multiplex PCR; in TCRdb, only in-frame clones are kept and a portion is missing. The V and J calls and clone size come from that table; D and trimming were worked out from the DNA. The table has more than 100,000 clones, roughly nine tenths seen once; the top ten hold roughly 17%. The chain couples TRBV19 to TRBJ1-2; 9 positions match TRBD1. The sequenced sample consisted of peripheral blood. This receptor was obtained from a woman at least 80 years old in a cohort sampled during active COVID-19. The CDR3: CASTLRDRVFGYTF. The CDR3 region has the DNA TGTGCCAGTACCCTCCGGGACAGGGTATTCGGCTACACCTTC.